The rows below give T cell receptor beta chains drawn from one sample of a study of Graves' ophthalmopathy and Graves' hyperthyroidism. In TCRdb, the multiplex PCR reads were re-called with MiXCR into one record per CDR3 protein. The sample yields roughly 400,000 distinct CDR3 sequences, around 16% seen once. Material: peripheral blood. The source is a woman under 30 with Graves' ophthalmopathy. Both conserved end residues are part of each CDR3. Each record gives: J gene, D gene, clone size, V gene, CDR3 protein, CDR3 DNA. The D gene is left open where the match is weak. Not every row has a clone size; where given, it reads once, few, many or a size class.

TRBJ2-4 . many TRBV28 CASSFGMGLQYF TGTGCCAGCAGTTTCGGTATGGGACTCCAGTACTTC
TRBJ1-5 TRBD1 many TRBV7-2 CASSLGQHQPQHF TGTGCCAGCAGCTTGGGACAGCATCAGCCCCAGCATTTT
TRBJ1-1 TRBD1 many TRBV9 CASSTQGEGWTEAFF TGTGCCAGCAGCACCCAGGGGGAAGGGTGGACTGAAGCTTTCTTT
TRBJ2-5 TRBD1 . TRBV15 CATSSSDRGPGAQYF TGTGCCACCAGCAGTTCGGACAGGGGCCCGGGGGCCCAGTACTTC
TRBJ2-7 . many TRBV6-2/TRBV6-3 CASSLRTTGETYEQYF TGTGCCAGCAGCCTCCGGACTACAGGGGAAACCTACGAGCAGTACTTC
TRBJ2-7 . many TRBV20-1 CSVEEDYEQYF TGCAGTGTTGAGGAAGACTACGAGCAGTACTTC
TRBJ2-2 TRBD2 many TRBV2 CASTHLPSAGPTGELFF TGTGCCAGCACCCACCTCCCCTCAGCGGGACCCACCGGGGAGCTGTTTTTT
TRBJ1-5 . many TRBV6-2/TRBV6-3 CASSTLAVTSNQPQHF TGTGCCAGCAGTACCCTGGCAGTCACAAGCAATCAGCCCCAGCATTTT
TRBJ2-7 . many TRBV6-5 CASSRRYSHEQYF TGTGCCAGCAGTCGCCGTTATTCCCACGAGCAGTACTTC
TRBJ1-2 TRBD1 many TRBV12-3/TRBV12-4 CASSVGTGIGSYTF TGTGCCAGCAGTGTCGGGACAGGGATTGGGAGCTACACCTTC
TRBJ1-1 TRBD1 few TRBV20-1 CSAPDRGTEAFF TGCAGTGCTCCCGACAGGGGCACTGAAGCTTTCTTT
TRBJ2-2 . . TRBV6-2/TRBV6-3 CASAGDFANTGELFF TGTGCCAGTGCCGGGGACTTTGCGAACACCGGGGAGCTGTTTTTT
TRBJ1-5 . many TRBV6-5 CASSYSSAGNSNQPQHF TGTGCCAGCAGTTACTCCTCGGCCGGAAATAGCAATCAGCCCCAGCATTTT
TRBJ1-1 . . TRBV14 CASSQVRQPNTEAFF TGTGCCAGCAGCCAAGTACGACAGCCGAACACTGAAGCTTTCTTT
TRBJ1-1 TRBD1 many TRBV24-1 CATRPGQGALNTEAFF TGTGCCACCAGGCCTGGACAGGGGGCCTTGAACACTGAAGCTTTCTTT
TRBJ2-2 . many TRBV30 CAWSVLHNGELFF TGTGCCTGGAGTGTACTCCATAACGGGGAGCTGTTTTTT
TRBJ2-7 . many TRBV28 CASSSQLWEQYF TGTGCCAGCAGTTCCCAATTATGGGAGCAGTACTTC
TRBJ2-5 . many TRBV12-3/TRBV12-4 CASSPQGWGQETQYF TGTGCCAGCAGTCCTCAGGGATGGGGGCAAGAGACCCAGTACTTC
TRBJ2-7 . many TRBV28 CASRTIRDSSYEQYF TGTGCCAGCAGAACTATCCGGGACTCATCCTACGAGCAGTACTTC
TRBJ2-7 . many TRBV5-6 CASTTWGLLYEQYF TGTGCCAGCACCACTTGGGGACTCCTCTACGAGCAGTACTTC
TRBJ1-6 TRBD1 many TRBV6-1 CASRGQTGENSPLHF TGTGCCAGCAGAGGCCAGACAGGGGAGAATTCACCCCTCCACTTT
TRBJ1-2 TRBD1 many TRBV28 CASSLPGQGRNGYTF TGTGCCAGCAGTTTACCCGGACAGGGGCGGAATGGCTACACCTTC
TRBJ1-1 . many TRBV30 CAGKRNTEAFF TGTGCGGGGAAGCGAAACACTGAAGCTTTCTTT
TRBJ1-5 TRBD1 many TRBV6-2/TRBV6-3 CASRNRYRGQPQHF TGTGCCAGCAGAAATCGGTACAGGGGTCAGCCCCAGCATTTT
TRBJ2-7 . many TRBV12-3/TRBV12-4 CATRGQREQYF TGTGCCACCCGGGGCCAGAGGGAGCAGTACTTC
TRBJ2-7 . . TRBV6-2/TRBV6-3 CASSQGLGSRYEQYF TGTGCCAGCAGCCAAGGCCTAGGGAGTCGCTACGAGCAGTACTTC
TRBJ2-7 . many TRBV6-5 CASRGFSRTYEQYF TGTGCCAGCCGCGGGTTCAGTCGTACCTACGAGCAGTACTTC
TRBJ2-5 TRBD2 many TRBV7-9 CASSAGLAGLGETQYF TGTGCCAGCAGTGCTGGACTAGCGGGGCTGGGAGAGACCCAGTACTTC
TRBJ1-1 . many TRBV6-1 CASSENPDRPNTEAFF TGTGCCAGCAGTGAAAATCCCGACAGGCCGAACACTGAAGCTTTCTTT
TRBJ1-3 . few TRBV5-1 CASSFSGSDTIYF TGCGCCAGCAGCTTTTCCGGGTCGGACACCATATATTTT
TRBJ1-2 . few TRBV6-2/TRBV6-3 CASSYGSGYTF TGTGCCAGCAGTTACGGTTCTGGCTACACCTTC
TRBJ1-1 . few TRBV4-1 CASSLYSPAEAFF TGCGCCAGCAGCCTTTATAGTCCGGCTGAAGCTTTCTTT
TRBJ1-1 . many TRBV6-1 CASSESPWGYTEAFF TGTGCCAGCAGTGAATCGCCCTGGGGGTACACTGAAGCTTTCTTT
TRBJ2-7 . . TRBV7-8 CASSVSLASYEQYF TGTGCCAGCAGCGTGTCCCTAGCAAGTTACGAGCAGTACTTC
TRBJ1-1 . many TRBV27 CASSPGGGMNTEAFF TGTGCCAGCAGTCCCGGTGGGGGGATGAACACTGAAGCTTTCTTT
TRBJ1-1 . many TRBV6-2/TRBV6-3 CASSYSKAGGRANTEALF TGTGCCAGCAGTTACTCGAAAGCAGGTGGACGGGCAAACACTGAAGCTCTCTTT
TRBJ1-2 . many TRBV4-2 CASSPPSGRGGYTF TGTGCCAGCAGCCCACCCAGCGGGCGGGGTGGCTACACCTTC
TRBJ1-5 TRBD1 many TRBV28 CASREQGNNQPQHF TGTGCCAGCAGAGAACAGGGGAACAATCAGCCCCAGCATTTT
TRBJ1-1 . . TRBV5-1 CASRNRLNTEAFF TGCGCCAGCAGGAACAGACTGAACACTGAAGCTTTCTTT
TRBJ2-2 . many TRBV12-5 CASGFFLGASTPGELFF TGTGCTAGTGGTTTCTTCTTGGGGGCAAGTACCCCCGGGGAGCTGTTTTTT
TRBJ2-2 TRBD1 . TRBV5-1 CASSFHRGSSTGELFF TGCGCCAGCAGCTTCCACAGGGGCTCTTCCACCGGGGAGCTGTTTTTT
TRBJ1-3 TRBD1 . TRBV12-3/TRBV12-4 CASSLSTGAIYF TGTGCCAGCAGTTTGTCGACAGGGGCCATATATTTT
TRBJ1-5 . many TRBV24-1 CATSDSPGDNQPQHF TGTGCCACCAGTGATTCCCCGGGGGACAATCAGCCCCAGCATTTT
TRBJ2-7 . many TRBV11-2 CASSLGSAAGEQYF TGTGCCAGCAGCTTAGGATCAGCGGCGGGTGAGCAGTACTTC
TRBJ1-5 TRBD1 many TRBV19 CATDTDRGRTVDQPQHF TGTGCCACGGATACAGACAGGGGGCGCACGGTCGATCAGCCCCAGCATTTT
TRBJ2-7 . many TRBV6-2/TRBV6-3 CASSPVSSYEQYF TGTGCCAGCAGTCCCGTGAGCTCCTACGAGCAGTACTTC
TRBJ1-1 . . TRBV28 CASSSAQGRTEAFF TGTGCCAGCAGTTCGGCACAGGGCCGGACTGAAGCTTTCTTT
TRBJ1-6 TRBD1 many TRBV30 CAWSVLGTGDSPLHF TGTGCCTGGAGTGTACTTGGGACAGGGGACTCACCCCTCCACTTT
TRBJ2-7 . many TRBV20-1 CSASMLGEQYF TGCAGCGCCTCCATGTTGGGGGAGCAGTACTTC
TRBJ1-3 . many TRBV12-3/TRBV12-4 CASSLGVVSGNTIYF TGTGCCAGCAGTTTAGGTGTGGTCTCTGGAAACACCATATATTTT
TRBJ1-2 TRBD1 many TRBV12-3/TRBV12-4 CASSFRAGGFHTF TGTGCCAGCAGTTTCCGTGCAGGGGGGTTCCACACCTTC
TRBJ2-5 . . TRBV2 CASRRRDLETQYF TGTGCCAGCAGACGCCGGGACTTGGAGACCCAGTACTTC
TRBJ1-6 . many TRBV14 CASSQDWANSPLHF TGTGCCAGCAGCCAAGATTGGGCGAATTCACCCCTCCACTTT
TRBJ2-2 . . TRBV15 CATSSEERNTGELFF TGTGCCACCAGCAGTGAGGAGAGAAACACCGGGGAGCTGTTTTTT